One T cell receptor (beta chain) is described in this entry. What this receptor recognizes is not known. The CDR3 end falls 3 residues outside the read, so it is completed with the germline J gene. This entry comes from a study of T cells in women clearing cervical HPV infection (dated by TCRdb to the late 2010s). Concerning the study at large: The cases were some 27 women with histologically confirmed HPV16-related CIN3 or worse, and 2 of these cases were invasive cancers. Controls were 25 women whose single incident HPV16 infection cleared within 12 months without precancer or cancer developing. As quality controls, five blinded duplicates were added to each group, bringing the total to about 60 samples made up of 50 or so participants and 10 or so replicates. An exploratory proof-of-principle case-control study, nested within the Guanacaste HPV Natural History Study in Costa Rica, was conducted to compare TCR repertoires across cervical HPV16 outcomes. In the parent cohort, some 10,000 women aged 18 or older were enrolled in Guanacaste, Costa Rica, during about 1992 to 1995 and were followed for seven years. Cases and controls were matched on age within five years and on year of sample collection. Among cases, blood sampling occurred a median of roughly 150 days after lesion detection, with an interquartile range of roughly 85 to 200 days. Case blood was taken at the visit when the lesion was first identified, whereas control blood was taken when infection was no longer detected. Cases had a median age of about 34 years and controls had a median age of around 41, with no significant differences in baseline characteristics. Because only a few women had HLA typing data, the possibility that HLA type acted as a confounder could not be ruled out.

TCR beta CDR3 regions were amplified by multiplex PCR from an average of around 1,200 ng genomic DNA per sample using the immunoSEQ assay. The assay corrected primer bias using a complete synthetic TCR repertoire to establish an amplification baseline. The amplicons were sequenced using the Illumina platform. The source study handled its data this way. Sequences were error-corrected by clustering with frequency ratios and a modified nearest-neighbor algorithm, then analyzed in the immunoSEQ Analyzer with IMGT gene definitions. At each rarefaction depth, TCR richness and evenness were averaged across 20 rarefaction repeats, and any sample with fewer sequences than the depth was left out. Relative abundances of V, D and J genes were compared between groups using Wilcoxon rank sum tests, with FDR correction applied. An intraclass correlation of about 96% for TCR richness and an average of about 73% across 66 gene segments were obtained from the blinded duplicates. TCRdb obtained this table from immuneACCESS and retained in-frame rearrangements with V and J assigned. These tables miss some clones; where compared with another copy, unresolved V genes account for less than half of the shortfall, and the remainder is unexplained. V and J calls plus clone size are reproduced from that table; the DNA served to infer D and trimming. The data table for this sample lists about 33,000 clones. Clones ranked in the top ten supply 1.5% to 2% of the sample.

V and J are trimmed by 6 bases and 1 base, and the gene matches miss 11 bases of the junction. The CDR3 has 16 amino acids, counting the end cysteine and phenylalanine. The DNA shown is the part of the CDR3 that was read: 39 bases, in frame from base 1. Paper-wide results and their limitations: Cases had lower TRBV6-7 relative abundance than controls (approximately 0.11% versus 0.16%; Bonferroni P = 0.0008). The cross-sectional design could not show whether the associations came before the infection or were a result of it, and neither effector/memory subsets nor HPV-specific T cells were isolated. Because T-cell numbers per sample were unknown, differences in richness could reflect varying T-cell content rather than repertoire biology. By combining richness with V gene abundances, random forest classifiers separated cases from controls with an estimated AUC of less than 0.85. Across sequencing depths, CIN3+ cases showed significantly higher TCR repertoire richness than controls, but evenness did not differ between the groups.

Every participant had a single incident cervical HPV16 infection, and prevalent HPV16 infections were excluded. Cervical HPV DNA was detected with MY09/MY11 PCR, and genotyping was done by dot-blot hybridization. Roughly 15 mL of heparinized blood was centrifuged, after which the buffy coat was aliquoted, frozen at -30 degrees C, and then stored at -80 degrees C. QIAGEN kits were used to extract genomic DNA from the buffy coat specimens. The sequenced sample was blood buffy coat. The chain is encoded by TRBV12-3 or TRBV12-4 joined to TRBJ2-7; the central 8 bases match TRBD1. This sequence was found in a woman aged 18 to 75 with a cervical HPV16 infection that either progressed to CIN3+ or cleared (not recorded which). Partial CDR3 DNA: TGTGCCAGCAGCCGTGGACAGGGCGGGTATTCCTACGAG. This is translated as CASSRGQGGYSYE. The CDR3 in full is CASSRGQGGYSYEQYF.